The present entry profiles one TCR beta chain with its context. Attachment of unique molecular identifiers to individual cDNA molecules was performed. MiXCR, run by TCRdb on the 5' RACE reads, gives a single entry per CDR3 protein. This sample has approximately 66,000 distinct CDR3 sequences, with under 15% found just once. Trimming left V 6 bases short and J 0 bases short, with 9 bases between. Germline lookup yields CDR1 SQVTM and CDR2 ANQGSEA. This CDR3 has 12 residues. The sample comes from a study of early T cells in non-severe SARS-CoV-2 infection. V gene TRBV29-1 combines with J gene TRBJ2-7; a possible D gene is TRBD1 (6 bases). The origin of this receptor is an adult who was a healthcare worker with PCR-confirmed SARS-CoV-2 infection or an uninfected control (not recorded which). The specimen was whole blood. CDR3 coding DNA: TGCAGCGTCCGGGACAACTCCTACGAGCAGTACTTC. It translates to CSVRDNSYEQYF.